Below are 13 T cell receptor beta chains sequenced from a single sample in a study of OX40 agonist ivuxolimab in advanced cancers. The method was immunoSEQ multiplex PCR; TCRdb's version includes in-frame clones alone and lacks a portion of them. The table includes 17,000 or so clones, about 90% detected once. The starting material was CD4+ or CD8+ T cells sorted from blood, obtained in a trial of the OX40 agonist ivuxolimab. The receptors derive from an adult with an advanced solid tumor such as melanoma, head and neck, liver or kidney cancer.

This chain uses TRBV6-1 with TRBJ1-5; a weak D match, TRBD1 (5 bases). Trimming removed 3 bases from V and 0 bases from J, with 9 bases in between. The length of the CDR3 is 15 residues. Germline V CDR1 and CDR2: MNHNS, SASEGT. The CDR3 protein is CASSELRGSNQPQHF. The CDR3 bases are TGTGCCAGCAGTGAGCTTAGGGGTAGCAATCAGCCCCAGCATTTT.

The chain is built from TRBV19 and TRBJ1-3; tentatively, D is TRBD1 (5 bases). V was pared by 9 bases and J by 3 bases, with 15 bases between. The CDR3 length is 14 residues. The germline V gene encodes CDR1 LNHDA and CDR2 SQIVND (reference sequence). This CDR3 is CASGEGVNGNTIYF. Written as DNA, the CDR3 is TGTGCCAGCGGAGAAGGGGTTAATGGAAACACCATATATTTT.

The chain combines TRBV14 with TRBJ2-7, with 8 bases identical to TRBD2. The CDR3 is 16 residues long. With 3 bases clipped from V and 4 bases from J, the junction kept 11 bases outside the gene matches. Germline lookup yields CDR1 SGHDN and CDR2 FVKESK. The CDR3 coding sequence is TGTGCCAGCAGCCAGTGGGCGGGGGGAATACGTTACGAGCAGTACTTC. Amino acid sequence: CASSQWAGGIRYEQYF.

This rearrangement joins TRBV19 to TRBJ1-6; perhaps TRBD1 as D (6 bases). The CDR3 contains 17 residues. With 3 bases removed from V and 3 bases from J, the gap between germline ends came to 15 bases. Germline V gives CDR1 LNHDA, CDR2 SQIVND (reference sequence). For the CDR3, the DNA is TGTGCCAGTAGTATTTTCGCCAGGGGCGACTATAATTCACCCCTCCACTTT. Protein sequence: CASSIFARGDYNSPLHF. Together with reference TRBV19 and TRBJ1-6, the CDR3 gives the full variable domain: DGGITQSPKYLFRKEGQNVTLSCEQNLNHDAMYWYRQDPGQGLRLIYYSQIVNDFQKGDIAEGYSVSREKKESFPLTVTSAQKNPTAFYLCASSIFARGDYNSPLHFGNGTRLTVT.

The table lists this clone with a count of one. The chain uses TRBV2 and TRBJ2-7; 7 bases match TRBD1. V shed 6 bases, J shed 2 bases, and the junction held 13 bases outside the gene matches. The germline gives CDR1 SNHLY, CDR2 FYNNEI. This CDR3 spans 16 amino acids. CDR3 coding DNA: TGTGCCAGCAGCAAAAACAGGGGCCCAAAGGCCTACGAGCAGTACTTC. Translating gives CASSKNRGPKAYEQYF.

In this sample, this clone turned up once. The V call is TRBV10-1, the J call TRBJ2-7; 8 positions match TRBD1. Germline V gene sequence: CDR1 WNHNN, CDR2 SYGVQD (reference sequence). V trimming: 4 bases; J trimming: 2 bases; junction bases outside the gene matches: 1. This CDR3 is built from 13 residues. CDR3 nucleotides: TGCGCCAGCAGTGCAGGGGGCCCCTACGAGCAGTACTTC. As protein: CASSAGGPYEQYF.

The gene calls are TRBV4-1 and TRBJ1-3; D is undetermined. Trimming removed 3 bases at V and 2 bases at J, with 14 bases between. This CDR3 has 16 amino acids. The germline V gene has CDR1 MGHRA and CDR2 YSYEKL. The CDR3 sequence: CASSQTMGDPGNTIYF. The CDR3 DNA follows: TGCGCCAGCAGCCAGACTATGGGCGACCCTGGAAACACCATATATTTT.

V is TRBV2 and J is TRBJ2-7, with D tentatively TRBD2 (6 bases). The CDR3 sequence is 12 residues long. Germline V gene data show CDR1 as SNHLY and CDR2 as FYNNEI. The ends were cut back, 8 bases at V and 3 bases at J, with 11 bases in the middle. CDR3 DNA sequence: TGTGCCAGCCGGGGGTCTGACTACGAGCAGTACTTC. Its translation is CASRGSDYEQYF.

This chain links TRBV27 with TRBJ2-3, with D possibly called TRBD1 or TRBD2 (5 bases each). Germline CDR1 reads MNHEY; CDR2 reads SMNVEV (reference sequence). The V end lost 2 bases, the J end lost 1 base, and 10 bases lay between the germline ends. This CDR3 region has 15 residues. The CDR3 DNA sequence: TGTGCCAGCAGTTTAAGTTGGGACCGCACAGATACGCAGTATTTT. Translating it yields CASSLSWDRTDTQYF.

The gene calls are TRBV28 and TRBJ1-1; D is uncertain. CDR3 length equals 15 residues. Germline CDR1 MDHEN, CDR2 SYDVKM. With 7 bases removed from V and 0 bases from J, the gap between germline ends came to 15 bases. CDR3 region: CASTPTAGMNTEAFF. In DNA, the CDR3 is TGTGCCAGCACCCCCACCGCCGGCATGAACACTGAAGCTTTCTTT.

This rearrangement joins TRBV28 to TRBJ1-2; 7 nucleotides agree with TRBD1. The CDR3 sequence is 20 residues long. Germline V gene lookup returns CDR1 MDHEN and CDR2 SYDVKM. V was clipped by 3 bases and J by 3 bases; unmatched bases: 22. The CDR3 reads CASSFSTGTVTGFSDYGYTF. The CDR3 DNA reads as TGTGCCAGCAGTTTTTCCACGGGTACCGTGACAGGGTTTTCTGACTATGGCTACACCTTC.

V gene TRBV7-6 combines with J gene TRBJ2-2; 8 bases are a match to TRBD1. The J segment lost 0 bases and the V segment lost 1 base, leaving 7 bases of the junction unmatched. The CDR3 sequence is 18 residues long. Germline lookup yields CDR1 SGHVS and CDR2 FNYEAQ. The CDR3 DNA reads TGTGCCAGCAGCTTAGGGGCAGGGGGCGTTCCGAACACCGGGGAGCTGTTTTTT. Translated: CASSLGAGGVPNTGELFF.

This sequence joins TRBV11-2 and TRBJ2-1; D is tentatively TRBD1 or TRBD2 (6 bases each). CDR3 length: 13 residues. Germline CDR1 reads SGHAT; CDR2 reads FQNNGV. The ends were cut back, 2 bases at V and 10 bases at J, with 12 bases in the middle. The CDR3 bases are TGTGCCAGCAGCTTATCGGGGGCCTTGGAGCAGTTCTTC. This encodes CASSLSGALEQFF.